The table lists the clone carrying this T cell receptor (beta chain) with a few counts. The antigen is undetermined. Germline CDR1 reads LNHDA; CDR2 reads SQIVND (reference sequence). The CDR3 is 15 amino acids. V gave up 10 bases and J gave up 3 bases; unmatched junction bases: 11. All of the isolated RNA was reverse transcribed, so expressed TCRB transcripts were sequenced. Produced via immunoSEQ multiplex PCR; TCRdb's table is partial and in-frame only. The repertoire holds about 620,000 clones, with around 15% as singletons. This specimen comes from a study of beta chain features in type 1 diabetes. General study findings and limits: At VDJ recombination sites, type 1 diabetes patients had fewer insertions and more deleted nucleotides.

Sequences were obtained from naive CD4+ T cells from blood. J is TRBJ2-4 and V is TRBV19, with 8 bases lining up with TRBD1. The TCR was taken from a man aged 18 to 35 in good health. The CDR3 coding sequence is TGTGCCACCGTGGACAGGGCGAAGGGCAAAAACATTCAGTACTTC. It is translated as CATVDRAKGKNIQYF.